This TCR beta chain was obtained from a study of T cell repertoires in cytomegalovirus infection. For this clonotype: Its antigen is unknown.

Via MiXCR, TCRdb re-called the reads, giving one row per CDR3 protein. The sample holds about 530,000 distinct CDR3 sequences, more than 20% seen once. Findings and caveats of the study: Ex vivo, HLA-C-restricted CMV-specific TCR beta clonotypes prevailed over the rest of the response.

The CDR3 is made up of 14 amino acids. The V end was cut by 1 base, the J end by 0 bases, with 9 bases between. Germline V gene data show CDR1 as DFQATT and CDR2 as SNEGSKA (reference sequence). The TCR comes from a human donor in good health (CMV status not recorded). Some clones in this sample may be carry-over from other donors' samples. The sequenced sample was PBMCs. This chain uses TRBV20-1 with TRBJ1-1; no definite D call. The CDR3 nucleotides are TGCAGTGCTAGAGGAGAGGCGTTGAACACTGAAGCTTTCTTT. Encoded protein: CSARGEALNTEAFF.